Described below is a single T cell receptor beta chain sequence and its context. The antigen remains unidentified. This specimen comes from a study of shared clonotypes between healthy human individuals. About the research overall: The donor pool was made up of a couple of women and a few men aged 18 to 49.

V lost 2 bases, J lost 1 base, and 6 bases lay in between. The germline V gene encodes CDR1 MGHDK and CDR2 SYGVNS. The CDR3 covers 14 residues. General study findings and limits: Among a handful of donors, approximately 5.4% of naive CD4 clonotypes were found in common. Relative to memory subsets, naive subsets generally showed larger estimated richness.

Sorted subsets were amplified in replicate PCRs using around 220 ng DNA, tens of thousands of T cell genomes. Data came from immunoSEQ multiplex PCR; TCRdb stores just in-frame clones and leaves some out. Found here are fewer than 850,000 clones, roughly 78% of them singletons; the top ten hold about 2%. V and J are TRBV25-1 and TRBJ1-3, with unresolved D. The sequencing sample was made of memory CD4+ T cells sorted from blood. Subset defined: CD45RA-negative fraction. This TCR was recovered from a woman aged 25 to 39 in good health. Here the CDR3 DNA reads TGTGCCAGCAGTGAAATAGGTTCTGGAAACACCATATATTTT. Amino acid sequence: CASSEIGSGNTIYF.